A single sample is the source of the 4 T cell receptor beta chains below, sequenced in a study of cytomegalovirus exposure and HLA in healthy donors. Vbeta (60) and Jbeta (13) primers were used in the PCR. Using immunoSEQ multiplex PCR, the repertoire was profiled, and TCRdb retains in-frame clones only, with some absent. The sample has 80,000 to 95,000 clones. The specimen sequenced was PBMCs. The receptors stem from a woman between 25 and 40 years old in good health and CMV-seronegative.

Turning to this clone: The same CDR3 also results from other DNA sequences found in this sample. The V call is TRBV6-5, the J call TRBJ2-1; 9 bases map to TRBD1. The CDR3 extends over 16 amino acids. CDR1 and CDR2 from the germline V gene are MNHEY and SVGAGI. V trimming: 1 base; J trimming: 5 bases; junction bases outside the gene matches: 6. The CDR3: CASSYLGQGRNNEQFF. CDR3 sequence (DNA): TGTGCCAGCAGTTACTTGGGACAGGGTAGGAACAATGAGCAGTTCTTC.

This rearrangement joins TRBV19 to TRBJ1-2; the D gene is possibly TRBD1 (5 bases). Germline CDR1 and CDR2: LNHDA and SQIVND (reference sequence). The CDR3 has 17 residues. The V end was cut by 1 base, the J end by 3 bases, with 18 bases between. The CDR3 is CASSIGGPYQGDYGYTF. DNA of the CDR3: TGTGCCAGTAGTATAGGAGGCCCCTACCAGGGCGACTATGGCTACACCTTC.

This sequence joins TRBV7-9 and TRBJ2-3; TRBD2 might be the D (7 bases). V lost 5 bases and J lost 1, with 19 bases in between. The CDR3 consists of 17 residues. Germline V CDR1 and CDR2: SEHNR, FQNEAQ (reference sequence). CDR3: CASSRGGGRKGTDTQYF. The CDR3 DNA follows: TGTGCCAGCAGCCGAGGGGGGGGGCGAAAGGGCACAGATACGCAGTATTTT. Full variable domain (outside the CDR3, taken from reference TRBV7-9 and TRBJ2-3): DTGVSQNPRHKITKRGQNVTFRCDPISEHNRLYWYRQTLGQGPEFLTYFQNEAQLEKSRLLSDRFSAERPKGSFSTLEIQRTEQGDSAMYLCASSRGGGRKGTDTQYFGPGTRLTVL.

Regarding this clone: The same CDR3 can be traced to other DNA sequences in this sample. This chain connects TRBV6-5 to TRBJ1-2, with D maybe TRBD1 (5 bases). CDR1 is MNHEY and CDR2 is SVGAGI in the germline V gene. The CDR3 has 14 amino acids. V lost 6 bases, J lost 5 bases, and 16 bases lay in between. The CDR3 DNA reads as TGTGCCAGCAGCCCCCGGACGGGGGATTATGGCTACACCTTC. Encoded protein: CASSPRTGDYGYTF.